Listed here are 23 T cell receptor beta chains from one sample, sequenced in a study of graft-versus-host responses after intestinal transplantation. The assay was immunoSEQ multiplex PCR, and TCRdb's table has in-frame clones only and misses some. The data contain about 27,000 clones, roughly four fifths of them singletons. For these TCRs, the target antigens are not known. The source material was unstimulated CD8+ T cells sorted from spleen or lymph node cells, sampled before transplant. These receptors came from a human donor who was the organ donor for an intestinal transplant.

CDR3: CASSQGQGDTIYF. DNA for the CDR3: TGCGCCAGCAGCCAAGGACAGGGGGACACCATATATTTT. The chain joins TRBV4-3 to TRBJ1-3; 9 bases are a match to TRBD1. In germline, CDR1 is LGHNA, CDR2 YSLEER. V was pared by 1 base and J by 8 bases, with 0 bases of the junction left unmatched. The CDR3 sequence is 13 residues long.

This chain uses TRBV7-8 with TRBJ2-1; 8 nucleotides match TRBD1. CDR1 SGHVS and CDR2 FQNEAQ come from the germline V gene. V gave up 5 bases and J gave up 4 bases; unmatched junction bases: 13. The CDR3 runs 17 residues. CDR3: CASSPGTGEGSYNEQFF. Here the CDR3 DNA reads TGTGCCAGCAGCCCCGGGACAGGAGAGGGCTCTTACAATGAGCAGTTCTTC.

The rearrangement joins TRBV19 to TRBJ2-1; TRBD2 is a possible D gene (6 bases). The CDR3 covers 14 residues. V lost 5 bases and J lost 0, with 8 bases in between. Germline V CDR1 and CDR2: LNHDA, SQIVND (reference sequence). The chain's CDR3 is CASSLAVSYNEQFF. The DNA for the CDR3 is TGTGCCAGTAGTTTAGCGGTCTCCTACAATGAGCAGTTCTTC.

The chain combines TRBV18 with TRBJ1-1; D gene ambiguous. The CDR3 is made up of 12 amino acids. The germline V gene encodes CDR1 KGHSH and CDR2 LQKENI. Trimming left V 3 bases short and J 5 bases short, with 7 bases between. CDR3 sequence (DNA): TGTGCCAGCTCACCCCAAGGAACTGAAGCTTTCTTT. Residues: CASSPQGTEAFF. Combining the CDR3 with reference TRBV18 and TRBJ1-1 gives the whole variable domain NAGVMQNPRHLVRRRGQEARLRCSPMKGHSHVYWYRQLPEEGLKFMVYLQKENIIDESGMPKERFSAEFPKEGPSILRIQQVVRGDSAAYFCASSPQGTEAFFGQGTRLTVV.

The rearrangement joins TRBV2 to TRBJ2-1; D not resolved. Germline CDR1 SNHLY, CDR2 FYNNEI. V shed 4 bases and J shed 2 bases, with 9 bases lying between them. The CDR3 runs 14 residues. The CDR3 loop reads CASSAEWAYNEQFF. The CDR3 region has the DNA TGTGCCAGCAGTGCTGAGTGGGCCTACAATGAGCAGTTCTTC.

The chain employs TRBV29-1 and TRBJ2-1; 7 nucleotides align to TRBD1. From germline, CDR1 is SQVTM and CDR2 ANQGSEA. This CDR3 is built from 15 residues. The V and J ends lost 1 base and 3 bases, in that order; junction bases with no gene match: 6. CDR3: CSVEGRDSLYNEQFF. The CDR3 region has the DNA TGCAGCGTTGAAGGCCGGGACAGCCTCTACAATGAGCAGTTCTTC.

This clone was seen just once. The chain is built from TRBV30 and TRBJ1-3; D possibly corresponds to TRBD1 (6 bases). Germline assignment: CDR1 GTSNPN and CDR2 SVGIG (reference sequence). The CDR3 is made up of 15 amino acids. With 4 bases removed from V and 2 bases from J, the gap between germline ends came to 15 bases. CDR3 DNA sequence: TGTGCCTGGAAGGGGGGGGGTGTCCCTGGAAACACCATATATTTT. Its translation is CAWKGGGVPGNTIYF.

The rearrangement joins TRBV6-5 to TRBJ1-1; tentatively, D is TRBD1 (5 bases). This CDR3 comprises 14 residues. CDR1 is MNHEY, CDR2 SVGAGI, per germline. V lost 4 bases and J lost 7, with 16 bases in between. CDR3 nucleotide sequence: TGTGCCAGCAGTTTAAAATCCAACAGGCATGAAGCTTTCTTT. It is translated as CASSLKSNRHEAFF.

The CDR3 bases are TGTGCCAGCAGTGAATACCTCGACAATGAGCAGTTCTTC. Translated, it gives CASSEYLDNEQFF. This chain links TRBV25-1 with TRBJ2-1; D remains unclear. Germline-derived CDR1 and CDR2 are MGHDK and SYGVNS. V was cut by 0 bases and J by 5 bases, with 5 bases left in between. CDR3 length: 13 amino acids.

The chain joins TRBV7-2 to TRBJ2-3; TRBD1 matches 8 bases. Germline V gene data show CDR1 as SGHTA and CDR2 as FQGNSA. The CDR3 totals 17 residues. J lost 2 bases, V lost 3 bases, and 10 bases had no gene match. The CDR3 region is CASSFETGAPFTDTQYF. The CDR3, as DNA: TGTGCCAGCAGCTTCGAGACAGGGGCCCCATTCACAGATACGCAGTATTTT.

This clone was seen a handful of times. The rearrangement uses TRBV5-5 and TRBJ2-7; perhaps D is TRBD1 or TRBD2 (5 bases each). The CDR3 totals 14 residues. Trimming cost V 0 bases and J 5 bases, with 12 bases left between them. The germline V gene has CDR1 SGHKS and CDR2 YYEKEE (reference sequence). The CDR3 coding sequence is TGTGCCAGCAGCTTGGAAGGGGTTAGCGACGAGCAGTACTTC. Translated, it gives CASSLEGVSDEQYF.

The genes are TRBV11-2 and TRBJ2-1; 14 nucleotides agree with TRBD2. CDR3 length: 18 amino acids. Trimming cost V 1 base and J 5 bases; bases outside gene matches: 7. CDR1 and CDR2 (germline): SGHAT, FQNNGV. CDR3 DNA sequence: TGTGCCAGCAGCTTAGGGACTAGCGGGAGGAGTGGCCACAATGAGCAGTTCTTC. Translating it yields CASSLGTSGRSGHNEQFF.

This clone was seen a few times. The chain uses TRBV27 and TRBJ2-7, with D unclear. CDR1 is MNHEY, CDR2 SMNVEV, per germline (reference sequence). The V and J ends lost 0 bases and 0 bases respectively, with 3 bases between them. This CDR3 is 13 amino acids long. As DNA, the CDR3 is TGTGCCAGCAGTTTATCGCGCTCCTACGAGCAGTACTTC. It encodes CASSLSRSYEQYF.

This chain uses TRBV19 with TRBJ2-7, with 7 bases fitting TRBD1. V lost 5 bases, J lost 1 base, and 8 bases stayed unmatched. CDR1 is LNHDA and CDR2 is SQIVND in the germline V gene (reference sequence). There are 15 residues in the CDR3. The CDR3 bases are TGTGCCAGTAGTTACCGGGACAGTCTGTCCTACGAGCAGTACTTC. Translated, it gives CASSYRDSLSYEQYF. Combining the CDR3 with reference TRBV19 and TRBJ2-7 gives the whole variable domain DGGITQSPKYLFRKEGQNVTLSCEQNLNHDAMYWYRQDPGQGLRLIYYSQIVNDFQKGDIAEGYSVSREKKESFPLTVTSAQKNPTAFYLCASSYRDSLSYEQYFGPGTRLTVT.

The chain has TRBV30 and TRBJ2-7; D might be TRBD2 (6 bases). There are 13 residues in the CDR3. Looked up from germline, CDR1 is GTSNPN and CDR2 is SVGIG (reference sequence). Trimming removed 5 bases from V and 4 bases from J, with 15 bases in between. The CDR3 sequence: CAWDGTPLYEQYF. CDR3 DNA: TGTGCCTGGGACGGGACTCCCTTGTACGAGCAGTACTTC.

The chain has TRBV4-2 and TRBJ2-7; 11 positions agree with TRBD2. Germline lookup yields CDR1 LGHNA and CDR2 YNFKEQ. CDR3 length: 19 amino acids. With V trimmed by 4 bases and J by 4 bases, 18 bases remained unmatched. The CDR3 sequence: CASSRVEPPPLAGVYEQYF. The CDR3 DNA follows: TGTGCCAGCAGCCGCGTGGAACCCCCCCCACTAGCGGGAGTGTACGAGCAGTACTTC.

This sequence joins TRBV5-1 and TRBJ2-6; 7 bases align to TRBD1. The CDR3 consists of 14 residues. The germline V gene encodes CDR1 SGHRS and CDR2 YFSETQ. J gave up 3 bases and V 5 bases, and 2 bases lay outside the gene matches. This chain's CDR3 is CASRTGVGANVLTF. In DNA form, the CDR3 reads TGCGCCAGCAGAACAGGGGTTGGGGCCAACGTCCTGACTTTC.

V and J are TRBV6-5 and TRBJ2-3; either TRBD1 or TRBD2 may fit D (5 bases each). Germline-derived CDR1 and CDR2 are MNHEY and SVGAGI. The V gene lost 4 bases and the J gene lost 2 bases, with 16 bases spanning the gap. The CDR3 is 16 residues long. The CDR3: CASSSGTPSDTDTQYF. Written as DNA, the CDR3 is TGTGCCAGCAGTTCTGGGACCCCGAGTGACACAGATACGCAGTATTTT.

The chain links TRBV5-1 to TRBJ2-1; a weak D match, TRBD2 (6 bases). The CDR3 is made up of 15 amino acids. Germline V gene lookup returns CDR1 SGHRS and CDR2 YFSETQ. Trimming took off 2 bases at V and 5 bases at J, with 14 bases between the two ends. This chain's CDR3 is CASSFAGSLNNEQFF. CDR3 sequence (DNA): TGCGCCAGCAGCTTTGCGGGGTCCCTAAACAATGAGCAGTTCTTC.

The J gene is TRBJ2-7, the V gene TRBV5-1; 7 positions agree with TRBD1. Germline-derived CDR1 and CDR2 are SGHRS and YFSETQ. The V gene end was trimmed by 1 base and the J gene end by 0 bases; junction bases not matched to a gene: 4. The CDR3 contains 15 residues. The CDR3 nucleotides are TGCGCCAGCAGCTTGACAGGGGCAAGCTCCTACGAGCAGTACTTC. Translating it yields CASSLTGASSYEQYF.

This clone has only one observation. The chain uses TRBV2 and TRBJ2-3; D is uncertain. This CDR3 is 11 amino acids long. CDR1 is SNHLY and CDR2 is FYNNEI in the germline V gene. V shed 4 bases and J shed 6 bases, with 5 bases lying between them. The CDR3 region is CASSAGDTQYF. The CDR3 nucleotides are TGTGCCAGCAGTGCTGGGGATACGCAGTATTTT.

The chain has TRBV21-1 and TRBJ1-6. TRBV21-1 is a listed pseudogene. This CDR3 is built from 18 residues. The DNA for the CDR3 is TGTGCCAGCAGCAAAACCGGCCCAGAAAGCTCCTATAATTCACCCCTCCACTTT. It encodes CASSKTGPESSYNSPLHF.

The V call is TRBV7-9, the J call TRBJ1-1, with a tentative D call TRBD1 (5 bases). The V end was cut by 2 bases, the J end by 4 bases, with 14 bases between. The CDR3 runs 15 residues. Per germline, CDR1 SEHNR and CDR2 FQNEAQ (reference sequence). The CDR3 reads CASSLTRGAGTEAFF. In DNA form, the CDR3 reads TGTGCCAGCAGCTTAACGAGGGGCGCCGGCACTGAAGCTTTCTTT.